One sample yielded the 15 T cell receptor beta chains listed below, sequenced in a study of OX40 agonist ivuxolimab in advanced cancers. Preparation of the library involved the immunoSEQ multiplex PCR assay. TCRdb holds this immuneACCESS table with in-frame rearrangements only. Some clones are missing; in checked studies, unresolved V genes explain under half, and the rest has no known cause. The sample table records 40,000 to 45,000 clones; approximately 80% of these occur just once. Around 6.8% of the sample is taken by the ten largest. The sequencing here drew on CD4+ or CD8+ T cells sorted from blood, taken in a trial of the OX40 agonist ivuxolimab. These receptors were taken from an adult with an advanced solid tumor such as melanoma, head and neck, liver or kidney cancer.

CDR3 DNA: TGCGCCAGCTCTACTGCAACTAATGAAAAACTGTTTTTT. Translated: CASSTATNEKLFF. The rearrangement links TRBV5-1 to TRBJ1-4; D remains unclear. CDR1 SGHRS and CDR2 YFSETQ come from the germline V gene. The CDR3 has 13 residues. V was clipped by 7 bases and J by 0 bases, with 7 bases between them. The entire variable domain, with the rest obtained from reference TRBV5-1 and TRBJ1-4, is as follows: KAGVTQTPRYLIKTRGQQVTLSCSPISGHRSVSWYQQTPGQGLQFLFEYFSETQRNKGNFPGRFSGRQFSNSRSEMNVSTLELGDSALYLCASSTATNEKLFFGSGTQLSVL.

CDR3 sequence reads: CASSPTSGRGDTQYF. In DNA, the CDR3 is TGTGCCAGCAGCCCTACTAGCGGGAGAGGGGATACGCAGTATTTT. This sequence joins TRBV7-2 and TRBJ2-3; 11 positions agree with TRBD2. CDR1 is SGHTA and CDR2 is FQGNSA in the germline V gene. V gave up 5 bases and J gave up 6 bases; unmatched junction bases: 7. The CDR3 sequence is 15 residues long.

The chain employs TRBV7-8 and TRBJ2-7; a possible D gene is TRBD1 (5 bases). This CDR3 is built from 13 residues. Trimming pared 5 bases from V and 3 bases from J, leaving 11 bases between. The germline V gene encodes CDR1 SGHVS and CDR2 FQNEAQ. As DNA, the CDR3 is TGTGCCAGCAGCCCAGGGTCAGACTACGAGCAGTACTTC. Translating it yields CASSPGSDYEQYF.

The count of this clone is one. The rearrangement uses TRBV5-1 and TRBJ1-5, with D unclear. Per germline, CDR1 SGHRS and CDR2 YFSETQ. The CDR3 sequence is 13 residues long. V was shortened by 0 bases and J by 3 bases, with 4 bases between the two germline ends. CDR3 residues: CASSLETNQPQHF. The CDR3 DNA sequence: TGCGCCAGCAGCTTGGAAACCAATCAGCCCCAGCATTTT.

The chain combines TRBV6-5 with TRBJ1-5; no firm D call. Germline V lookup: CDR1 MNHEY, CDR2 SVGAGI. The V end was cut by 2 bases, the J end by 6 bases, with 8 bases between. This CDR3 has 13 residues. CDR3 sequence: CASSYERRQPQHF. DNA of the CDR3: TGTGCCAGCAGTTACGAAAGACGTCAGCCCCAGCATTTT.

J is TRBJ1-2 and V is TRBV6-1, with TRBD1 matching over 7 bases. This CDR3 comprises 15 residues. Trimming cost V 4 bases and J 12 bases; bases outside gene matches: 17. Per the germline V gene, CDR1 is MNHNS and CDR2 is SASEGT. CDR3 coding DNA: TGTGCCAGCAGTGTTTCGACCCGGGACAGAAGCGTGAACACCTTC. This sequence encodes CASSVSTRDRSVNTF.

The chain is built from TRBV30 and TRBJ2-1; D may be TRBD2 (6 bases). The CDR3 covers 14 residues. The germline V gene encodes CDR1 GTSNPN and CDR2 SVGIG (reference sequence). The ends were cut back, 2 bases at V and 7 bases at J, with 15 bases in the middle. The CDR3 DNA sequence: TGTGCCTGGAGTCCCCTCCGGGCGGGAAATGAGCAGTTCTTC. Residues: CAWSPLRAGNEQFF.

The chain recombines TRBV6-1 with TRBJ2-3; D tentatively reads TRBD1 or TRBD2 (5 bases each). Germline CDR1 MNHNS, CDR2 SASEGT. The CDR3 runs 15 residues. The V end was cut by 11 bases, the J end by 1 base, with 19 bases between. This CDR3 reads CAVSPAMGGTDTQYF. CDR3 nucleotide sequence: TGTGCCGTCAGCCCGGCTATGGGGGGCACAGATACGCAGTATTTT.

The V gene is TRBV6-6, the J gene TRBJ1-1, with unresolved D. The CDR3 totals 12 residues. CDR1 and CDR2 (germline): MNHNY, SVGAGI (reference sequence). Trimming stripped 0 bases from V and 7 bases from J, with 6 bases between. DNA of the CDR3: TGTGCCAGCAGTTACTCGTCAGATGAAGCTTTCTTT. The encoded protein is CASSYSSDEAFF.

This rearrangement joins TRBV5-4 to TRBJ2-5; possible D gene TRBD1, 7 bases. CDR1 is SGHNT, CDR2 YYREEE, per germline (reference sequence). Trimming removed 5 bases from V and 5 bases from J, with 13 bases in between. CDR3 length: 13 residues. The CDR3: CASSSRGEETQYF. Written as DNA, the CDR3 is TGTGCCAGCAGTTCCAGGGGGGAGGAGACCCAGTACTTC. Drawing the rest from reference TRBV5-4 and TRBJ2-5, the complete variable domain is ETGVTQSPTHLIKTRGQQVTLRCSSQSGHNTVSWYQQALGQGPQFIFQYYREEENGRGNFPPRFSGLQFPNYSSELNVNALELDDSALYLCASSSRGEETQYFGPGTRLLVL.

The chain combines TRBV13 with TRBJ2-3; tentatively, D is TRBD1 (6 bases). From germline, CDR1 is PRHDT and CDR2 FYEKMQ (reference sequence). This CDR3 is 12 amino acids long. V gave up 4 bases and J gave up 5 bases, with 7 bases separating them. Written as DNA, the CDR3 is TGTGCCAGCAGCTCGGACAGAGATACGCAGTATTTT. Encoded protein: CASSSDRDTQYF.

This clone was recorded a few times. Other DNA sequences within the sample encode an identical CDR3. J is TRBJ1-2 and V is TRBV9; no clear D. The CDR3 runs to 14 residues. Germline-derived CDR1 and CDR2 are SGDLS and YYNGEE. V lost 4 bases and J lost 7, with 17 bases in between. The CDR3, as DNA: TGTGCCAGCAGCCCAGCGACACGGCTAGGTGGCTACACCTTC. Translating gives CASSPATRLGGYTF. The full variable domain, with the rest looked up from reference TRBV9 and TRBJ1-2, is DSGVTQTPKHLITATGQRVTLRCSPRSGDLSVYWYQQSLDQGLQFLIQYYNGEERAKGNILERFSAQQFPDLHSELNLSSLELGDSALYFCASSPATRLGGYTFGSGTRLTVV.

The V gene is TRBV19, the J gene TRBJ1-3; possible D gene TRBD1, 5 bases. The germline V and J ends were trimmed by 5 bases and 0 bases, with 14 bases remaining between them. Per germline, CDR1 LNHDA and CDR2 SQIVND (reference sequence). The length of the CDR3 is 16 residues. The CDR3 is CASSGPGTVSGNTIYF. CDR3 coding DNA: TGTGCCAGTAGTGGCCCCGGGACCGTCTCTGGAAACACCATATATTTT.

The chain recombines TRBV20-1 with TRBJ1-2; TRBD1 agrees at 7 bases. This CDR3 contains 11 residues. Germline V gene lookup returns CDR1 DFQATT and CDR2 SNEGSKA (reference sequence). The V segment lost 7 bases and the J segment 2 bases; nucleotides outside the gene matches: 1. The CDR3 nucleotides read TGCAGTGTGGACAGGAACTATGGCTACACCTTC. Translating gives CSVDRNYGYTF.

CDR3 DNA: TGCGCCAGCAGCAGTGGGTTGGGAACCTACAATGAGCAGTTCTTC. Amino acids: CASSSGLGTYNEQFF. The chain combines TRBV5-1 with TRBJ2-1; D is unclear. The CDR3 has 15 amino acids. CDR1 SGHRS and CDR2 YFSETQ come from the germline V gene. Trimming cost V 4 bases and J 2 bases, with 13 bases left between them.